This is a list of T cell receptor beta chains from one sample in a study of cytomegalovirus exposure and HLA in healthy donors. The assay was immunoSEQ multiplex PCR, and TCRdb's table has in-frame clones only and misses some. Altogether around 150,000 clones are present, 60% to 80% being singletons, with the ten largest covering more than 1.2%. Sequencing was carried out using PBMCs. The receptors shown here come from a male donor in good health and CMV-seronegative. Each CDR3 is given with its conserved first and last residue. Fields, in order: V gene, clone size, J gene, D gene, CDR3 protein, CDR3 DNA. A D gene is named only where the DNA matches it firmly. Only part of the rows carry a size: once, few, many, or a class if the clone is expanded.

TRBV6-1	-	TRBJ1-3	-	CASSERGSGNTIYF	TGTGCCAGCAGTGAAAGGGGGTCTGGAAACACCATATATTTT
TRBV4-1	-	TRBJ2-3	TRBD2	CASSQLPSGSWDTQYF	TGCGCCAGCAGCCAACTCCCCAGCGGGAGTTGGGATACGCAGTATTTT
TRBV7-2	-	TRBJ1-2	-	CASRRSSNYGYTF	TGTGCCAGCAGGCGGTCTTCTAACTATGGCTACACCTTC
TRBV6-6	-	TRBJ2-5	-	CASSYRGIQETQYF	TGTGCCAGCAGTTACAGGGGGATCCAAGAGACCCAGTACTTC
TRBV18	-	TRBJ2-7	TRBD1	CASSPRDSYYEQYF	TGTGCCAGCTCACCCCGGGACAGCTACTACGAGCAGTACTTC
TRBV5-1	-	TRBJ2-7	TRBD2	CASRLGGSSYEQYF	TGCGCCAGCAGACTGGGGGGGTCCTCCTACGAGCAGTACTTC
TRBV6-5	-	TRBJ1-3	TRBD1	CASSYSDRGGNTIYF	TGTGCCAGCAGTTACTCGGACAGGGGGGGAAACACCATATATTTT
TRBV5-1	-	TRBJ2-3	-	CASSLYSRTDTQYF	TGCGCCAGCAGCTTGTACAGCCGCACAGATACGCAGTATTTT
TRBV29-1	once	TRBJ2-7	-	CSVGSGGRFEQYF	TGCAGCGTTGGTAGTGGGGGCCGTTTCGAGCAGTACTTC
TRBV9	-	TRBJ2-7	-	CASSLSRTGSSYEQYF	TGTGCCAGCAGCCTCTCCCGAACAGGATCCTCCTACGAGCAGTACTTC
TRBV19	-	TRBJ2-1	TRBD2	CASSIALAGVSEQFF	TGTGCCAGTAGTATAGCCCTAGCGGGAGTGAGTGAGCAGTTCTTC
TRBV11-2	-	TRBJ2-1	TRBD2	CASSLGASGRTMNEQFF	TGTGCCAGCAGCTTAGGAGCTAGCGGGAGAACTATGAATGAGCAGTTCTTC
TRBV9	-	TRBJ2-1	TRBD2	CASSVGPPGGQAYNEQFF	TGTGCCAGCAGCGTCGGGCCCCCGGGAGGGCAAGCCTACAATGAGCAGTTCTTC
TRBV23-1	-	TRBJ2-3	-	CASSQSRQPEPQVDIDTQYF	TGCGCCAGCAGTCAATCGCGACAGCCGGAGCCCCAGGTGGACATAGATACGCAGTATTTT
TRBV30	-	TRBJ2-1	TRBD2	CAWSGKGLAGDEQFF	TGTGCCTGGAGTGGAAAGGGACTAGCGGGAGATGAGCAGTTCTTC
TRBV18	-	TRBJ1-6	-	CASSPTSGYGSPLHF	TGTGCCAGCTCTCCCACGTCAGGGTACGGTTCACCCCTCCACTTT
TRBV5-1	-	TRBJ2-7	TRBD2	CASSLESSGTGEQYF	TGCGCCAGCAGCTTGGAGAGTAGCGGGACTGGCGAGCAGTACTTC
TRBV5-1	-	TRBJ1-5	-	CASSFNWTHDSNQPQHF	TGCGCCAGCAGCTTTAACTGGACACATGATAGCAATCAGCCCCAGCATTTT
TRBV4-3	-	TRBJ1-5	-	CASAEGQDQPQHF	TGCGCCAGCGCAGAAGGTCAGGATCAGCCCCAGCATTTT
TRBV4-2	-	TRBJ1-2	-	CASSQAGYRETNF	TGTGCCAGCAGCCAAGCTGGATACAGGGAGACAAACTTC
TRBV25-1	-	TRBJ2-1	TRBD1	CASPPGQGGDEQFF	TGTGCCAGTCCTCCCGGACAGGGTGGCGATGAGCAGTTCTTC
TRBV7-3	-	TRBJ2-1	-	CASSLFAGNGEQFF	TGTGCCAGCAGCTTATTTGCAGGGAACGGTGAGCAGTTCTTC
TRBV6-6	few	TRBJ2-7	TRBD2	CASSYGTSGSYEQYF	TGTGCCAGCAGTTACGGGACTAGCGGGAGTTACGAGCAGTACTTC
TRBV5-1	-	TRBJ1-6	-	CASSLGQPDNSPLHF	TGCGCCAGCAGCTTAGGACAGCCGGATAATTCACCCCTCCACTTT
TRBV5-6	-	TRBJ2-2	-	CASRKGYGNTGELFF	TGTGCCAGCAGGAAGGGGTACGGGAACACCGGGGAGCTGTTTTTT
TRBV6-5	-	TRBJ1-3	-	CASSYGIGDTIYF	TGTGCCAGCAGTTACGGGATAGGGGACACCATATATTTT
TRBV10-2	few	TRBJ1-2	TRBD1	CASRDSGGVSF	TGCGCCAGCAGAGATTCAGGGGGAGTAAGCTTC
TRBV28	-	TRBJ2-7	TRBD1	CASSSPPGTGEIDEQYF	TGTGCCAGCAGTTCACCCCCCGGGACAGGGGAAATCGACGAGCAGTACTTC
TRBV19	-	TRBJ2-5	-	CASSFGIGETQYF	TGTGCCAGTAGTTTCGGGATCGGGGAGACCCAGTACTTC
TRBV30	-	TRBJ1-5	-	CAWDTSNQPQHF	TGTGCCTGGGACACTAGCAATCAGCCCCAGCATTTT
TRBV11-3	-	TRBJ2-7	TRBD2	CASSLAGGPYEQYF	TGTGCCAGCAGCTTAGCGGGGGGACCATACGAGCAGTACTTC
TRBV30	-	TRBJ2-7	TRBD1	CAPLGQGYEQYF	TGTGCCCCTCTGGGACAGGGGTACGAGCAGTACTTC
TRBV9	-	TRBJ2-7	TRBD2	CASSVGLAGEGEQYF	TGTGCCAGCAGCGTAGGCCTAGCGGGAGAGGGAGAGCAGTACTTC
TRBV7-3	-	TRBJ2-2	-	CASSLDGGASTGELFF	TGTGCCAGCAGCTTAGACGGCGGGGCGTCCACCGGGGAGCTGTTTTTT
TRBV19	once	TRBJ1-5	TRBD1	CASSGQGAASNQPQHF	TGTGCCAGTAGTGGACAGGGGGCCGCAAGCAATCAGCCCCAGCATTTT
TRBV6-1	-	TRBJ2-1	-	CASTIAYNEQFF	TGTGCCAGCACGATAGCCTACAATGAGCAGTTCTTC
TRBV6-5	-	TRBJ2-2	-	CASRGRAGAAGELFF	TGTGCCAGCAGAGGACGGGCTGGGGCGGCCGGGGAGCTGTTTTTT
TRBV7-2	-	TRBJ2-6	TRBD1	CASSPRGRGANVLTF	TGTGCCAGCAGCCCGAGGGGGCGGGGGGCCAACGTCCTGACTTTC
TRBV6-4	-	TRBJ1-6	-	CASGHQDSPLHF	TGTGCCAGCGGGCACCAGGATTCACCCCTCCACTTT
TRBV18	-	TRBJ2-7	-	CASSPAAGEWYEQYF	TGTGCCAGCTCACCTGCAGCAGGGGAATGGTACGAGCAGTACTTC
TRBV5-1	once	TRBJ1-1	-	CASSYGGGTEAFF	TGCGCCAGCAGCTATGGGGGGGGGACTGAAGCTTTCTTT
TRBV7-6	-	TRBJ2-5	TRBD1	CASSPGQGRETQYF	TGTGCCAGCAGCCCCGGACAGGGGCGAGAGACCCAGTACTTC
TRBV29-1	few	TRBJ1-5	-	CSVVESAFSPQHF	TGCAGCGTTGTTGAGTCCGCTTTTTCGCCCCAGCATTTT
TRBV29-1	few	TRBJ1-1	-	CSVEFTVNTEAFF	TGCAGCGTTGAATTTACAGTGAACACTGAAGCTTTCTTT
TRBV5-1	-	TRBJ2-1	-	CASSFPGNEQFF	TGCGCCAGCAGCTTCCCGGGAAATGAGCAGTTCTTC
TRBV7-2	-	TRBJ2-7	TRBD2	CASSTIGGGVGEQYF	TGTGCCAGCAGTACCATAGGCGGGGGGGTGGGCGAGCAGTACTTC
TRBV6-5	-	TRBJ1-1	TRBD1	CASRSGGTEAFF	TGTGCCAGCCGGTCAGGGGGCACTGAAGCTTTCTTT
TRBV5-1	-	TRBJ1-4	TRBD1	CASSRDSPMNEKLFF	TGCGCCAGCAGCCGGGACAGCCCAATGAATGAAAAACTGTTTTTT
TRBV7-3	once	TRBJ1-5	-	CASSLFPGEPQHF	TGTGCCAGCAGCTTATTCCCGGGGGAGCCCCAGCATTTT
TRBV28	few	TRBJ1-1	TRBD1	CASSLLDRDTEAFF	TGTGCCAGCAGTTTATTGGACAGGGACACTGAAGCTTTCTTT
TRBV7-2	once	TRBJ2-7	TRBD2	CASSFPTSGRPVYEQYF	TGTGCCAGCAGCTTCCCGACTAGCGGGAGGCCTGTCTACGAGCAGTACTTC
TRBV7-3	-	TRBJ2-7	-	CASSRAYEQYF	TGTGCCAGCAGCCGAGCCTACGAGCAGTACTTC
TRBV5-1	-	TRBJ2-3	-	CASSSHSNRVEDTQYF	TGCGCCAGCAGCTCCCACTCTAACAGGGTGGAAGATACGCAGTATTTT
TRBV11-2	-	TRBJ2-3	-	CASTTVRGRDTQYF	TGTGCCAGCACGACTGTACGAGGAAGAGATACGCAGTATTTT
TRBV18	-	TRBJ2-5	-	CASSSLTDLETQYF	TGTGCCAGCTCCTCCCTCACAGATTTGGAGACCCAGTACTTC
TRBV7-9	-	TRBJ2-1	TRBD2	CASSLRTSGTVGYNEQFF	TGTGCCAGCAGCTTACGGACTAGCGGGACGGTAGGGTACAATGAGCAGTTCTTC